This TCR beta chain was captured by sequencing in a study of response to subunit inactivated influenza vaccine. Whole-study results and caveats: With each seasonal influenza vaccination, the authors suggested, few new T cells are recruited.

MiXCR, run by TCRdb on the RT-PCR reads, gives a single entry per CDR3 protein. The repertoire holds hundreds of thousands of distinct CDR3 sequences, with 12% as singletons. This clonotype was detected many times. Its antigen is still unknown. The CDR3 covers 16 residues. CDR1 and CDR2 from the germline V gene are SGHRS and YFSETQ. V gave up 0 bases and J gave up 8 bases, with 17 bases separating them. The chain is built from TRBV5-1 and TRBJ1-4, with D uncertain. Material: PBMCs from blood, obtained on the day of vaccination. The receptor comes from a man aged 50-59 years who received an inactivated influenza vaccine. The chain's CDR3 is CASSLGSAIGWEKLFF. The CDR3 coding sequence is TGCGCCAGCAGCTTGGGTTCGGCCATCGGATGGGAAAAACTGTTTTTT.